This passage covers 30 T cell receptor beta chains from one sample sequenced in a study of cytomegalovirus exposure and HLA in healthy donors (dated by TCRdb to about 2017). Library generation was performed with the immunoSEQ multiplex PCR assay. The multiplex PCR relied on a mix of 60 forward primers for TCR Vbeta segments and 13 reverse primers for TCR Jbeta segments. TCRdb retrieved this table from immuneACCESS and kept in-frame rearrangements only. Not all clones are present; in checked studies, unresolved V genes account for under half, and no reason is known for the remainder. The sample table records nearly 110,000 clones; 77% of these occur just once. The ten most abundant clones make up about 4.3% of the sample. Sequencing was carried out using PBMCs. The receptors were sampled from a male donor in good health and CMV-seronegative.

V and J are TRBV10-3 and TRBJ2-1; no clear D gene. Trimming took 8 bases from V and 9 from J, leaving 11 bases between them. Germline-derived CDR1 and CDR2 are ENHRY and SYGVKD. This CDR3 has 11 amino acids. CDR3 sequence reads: CAIGFTFEQFF. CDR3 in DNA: TGTGCCATCGGTTTCACTTTTGAGCAGTTCTTC.

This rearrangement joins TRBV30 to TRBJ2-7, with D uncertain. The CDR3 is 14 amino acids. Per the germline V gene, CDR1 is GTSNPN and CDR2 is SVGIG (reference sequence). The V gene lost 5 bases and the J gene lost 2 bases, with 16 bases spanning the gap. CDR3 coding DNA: TGTGCCTGGGACACCCCGGCCCCTCCCTACGAGCAGTACTTC. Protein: CAWDTPAPPYEQYF.

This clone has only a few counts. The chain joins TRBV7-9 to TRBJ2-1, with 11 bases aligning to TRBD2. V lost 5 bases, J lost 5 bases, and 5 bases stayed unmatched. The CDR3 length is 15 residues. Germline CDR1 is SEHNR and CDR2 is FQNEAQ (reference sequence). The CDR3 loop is CASSRGTSGNNEQFF. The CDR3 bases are TGTGCCAGCAGCCGGGGGACTAGCGGAAACAATGAGCAGTTCTTC.

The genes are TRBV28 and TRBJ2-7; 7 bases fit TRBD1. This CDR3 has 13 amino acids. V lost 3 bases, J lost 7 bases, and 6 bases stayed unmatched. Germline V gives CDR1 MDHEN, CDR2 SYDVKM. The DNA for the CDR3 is TGTGCCAGCAGTTTGGGGACAGTGGGGGAGCAGTACTTC. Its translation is CASSLGTVGEQYF.

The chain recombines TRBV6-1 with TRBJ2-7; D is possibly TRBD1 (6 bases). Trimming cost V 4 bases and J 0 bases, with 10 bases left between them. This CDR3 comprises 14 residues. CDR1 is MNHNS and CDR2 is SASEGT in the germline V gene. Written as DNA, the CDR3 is TGTGCCAGCAGTGTTTTGGACAGCTCCTACGAGCAGTACTTC. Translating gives CASSVLDSSYEQYF.

The CDR3 is CASSSDRREEQYF. The DNA for the CDR3 is TGTGCCAGCAGTTCTGACAGGCGAGAGGAGCAGTACTTC. The gene calls are TRBV6-5 and TRBJ2-5; tentatively, D is TRBD1 (6 bases). Trimming pared 4 bases from V and 11 bases from J, leaving 17 bases between. The CDR3 is made up of 13 amino acids. CDR1 is MNHEY and CDR2 is SVGAGI in the germline V gene.

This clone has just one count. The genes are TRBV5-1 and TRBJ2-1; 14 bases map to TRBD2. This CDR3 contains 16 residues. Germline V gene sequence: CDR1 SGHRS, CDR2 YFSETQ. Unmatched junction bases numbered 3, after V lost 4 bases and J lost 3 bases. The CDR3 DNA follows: TGCGCCAGCAGCCCCGGGACTAGCGGGAGCTACAATGAGCAGTTCTTC. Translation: CASSPGTSGSYNEQFF.

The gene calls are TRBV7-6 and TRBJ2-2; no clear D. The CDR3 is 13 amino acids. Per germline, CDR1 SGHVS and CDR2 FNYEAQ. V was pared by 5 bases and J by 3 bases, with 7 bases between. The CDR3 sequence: CASSRLDTGELFF. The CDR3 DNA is TGTGCCAGCAGCAGACTCGACACCGGGGAGCTGTTTTTT.

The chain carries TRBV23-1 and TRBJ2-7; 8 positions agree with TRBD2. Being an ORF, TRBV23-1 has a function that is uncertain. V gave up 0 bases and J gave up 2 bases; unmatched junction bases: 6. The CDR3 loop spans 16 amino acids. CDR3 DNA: TGCGCCAGCAGTCAATCCAGGCGGGGGGAACCCTACGAGCAGTACTTC. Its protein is CASSQSRRGEPYEQYF.

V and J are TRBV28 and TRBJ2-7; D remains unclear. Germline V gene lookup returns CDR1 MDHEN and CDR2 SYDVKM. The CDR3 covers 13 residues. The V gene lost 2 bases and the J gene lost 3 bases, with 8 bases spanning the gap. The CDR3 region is CASSLSTRYEQYF. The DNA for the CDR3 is TGTGCCAGCAGTTTAAGTACTCGCTACGAGCAGTACTTC. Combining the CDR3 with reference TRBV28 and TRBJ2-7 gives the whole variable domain DVKVTQSSRYLVKRTGEKVFLECVQDMDHENMFWYRQDPGLGLRLIYFSYDVKMKEKGDIPEGYSVSREKKERFSLILESASTNQTSMYLCASSLSTRYEQYFGPGTRLTVT.

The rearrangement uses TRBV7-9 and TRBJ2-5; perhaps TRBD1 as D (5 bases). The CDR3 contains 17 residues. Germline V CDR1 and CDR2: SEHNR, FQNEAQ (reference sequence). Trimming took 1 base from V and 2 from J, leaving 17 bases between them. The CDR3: CASSLGQGSREQETQYF. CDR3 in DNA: TGTGCCAGCAGCTTAGGGCAGGGATCCAGAGAACAAGAGACCCAGTACTTC.

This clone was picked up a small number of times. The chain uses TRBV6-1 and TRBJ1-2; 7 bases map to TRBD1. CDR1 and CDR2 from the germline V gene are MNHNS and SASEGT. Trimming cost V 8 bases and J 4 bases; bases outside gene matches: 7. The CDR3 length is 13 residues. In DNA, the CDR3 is TGTGCCAGCGACACGGACAGGAGCTATGGCTACACCTTC. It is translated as CASDTDRSYGYTF.

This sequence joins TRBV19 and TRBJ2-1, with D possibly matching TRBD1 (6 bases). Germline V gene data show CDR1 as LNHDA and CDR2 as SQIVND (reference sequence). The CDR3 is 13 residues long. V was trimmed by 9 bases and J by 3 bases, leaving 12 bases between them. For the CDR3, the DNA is TGTGCCAGCAGGGGATCAAACTACAATGAGCAGTTCTTC. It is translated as CASRGSNYNEQFF.

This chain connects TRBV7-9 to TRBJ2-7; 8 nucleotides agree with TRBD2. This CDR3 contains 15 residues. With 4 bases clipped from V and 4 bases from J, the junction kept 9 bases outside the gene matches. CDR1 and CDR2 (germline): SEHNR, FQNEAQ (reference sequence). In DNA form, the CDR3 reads TGTGCCAGCAGCTCAGGACTAGCAGGCACTTACGAGCAGTACTTC. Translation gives CASSSGLAGTYEQYF.

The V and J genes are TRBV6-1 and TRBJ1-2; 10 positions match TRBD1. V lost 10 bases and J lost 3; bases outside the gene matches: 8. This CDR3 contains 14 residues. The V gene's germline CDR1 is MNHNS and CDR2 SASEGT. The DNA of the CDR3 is TGTGCCATTTCTGGGACAGGGGATTACTATGGCTACACCTTC. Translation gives CAISGTGDYYGYTF.

Written as DNA, the CDR3 is TGTGCCAGCAGCCCCTTAGCGGGAGAAGCTGATACGCAGTATTTT. Encoded protein: CASSPLAGEADTQYF. The chain joins TRBV9 to TRBJ2-3; 9 bases agree with TRBD2. Germline-derived CDR1 and CDR2 are SGDLS and YYNGEE. CDR3 size: 15 residues. V lost 4 bases, J lost 6 bases, and 9 bases stayed unmatched. The whole variable domain, filled in from reference TRBV9 and TRBJ2-3, reads DSGVTQTPKHLITATGQRVTLRCSPRSGDLSVYWYQQSLDQGLQFLIQYYNGEERAKGNILERFSAQQFPDLHSELNLSSLELGDSALYFCASSPLAGEADTQYFGPGTRLTVL.

CDR3 loop: CSVEAQNSYEQYF. Written as DNA, the CDR3 is TGCAGCGTTGAAGCTCAAAACTCCTACGAGCAGTACTTC. The V call is TRBV29-1, the J call TRBJ2-5; D ambiguous. The better agreement between TRBJ2-7 and the DNA end casts doubt on the J call. Germline assignment: CDR1 SQVTM and CDR2 ANQGSEA. The CDR3 totals 13 residues.

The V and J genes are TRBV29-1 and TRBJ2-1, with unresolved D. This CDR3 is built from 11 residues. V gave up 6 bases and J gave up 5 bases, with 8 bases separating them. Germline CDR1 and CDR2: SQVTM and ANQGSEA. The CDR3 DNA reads TGCAGCGTGCGTATGAACAATGAGCAGTTCTTC. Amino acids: CSVRMNNEQFF.

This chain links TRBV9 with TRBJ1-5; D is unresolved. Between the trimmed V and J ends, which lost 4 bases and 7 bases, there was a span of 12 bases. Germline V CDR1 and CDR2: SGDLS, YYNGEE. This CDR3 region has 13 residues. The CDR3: CASSPFPLQPQHF. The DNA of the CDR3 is TGTGCCAGCAGCCCTTTCCCCCTACAGCCCCAGCATTTT.

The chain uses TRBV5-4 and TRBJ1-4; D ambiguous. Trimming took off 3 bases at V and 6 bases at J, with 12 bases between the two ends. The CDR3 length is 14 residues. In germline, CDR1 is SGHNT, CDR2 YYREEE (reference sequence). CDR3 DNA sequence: TGTGCCAGCAGCTCCCGGGTTACGGATGAAAAACTGTTTTTT. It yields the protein CASSSRVTDEKLFF.

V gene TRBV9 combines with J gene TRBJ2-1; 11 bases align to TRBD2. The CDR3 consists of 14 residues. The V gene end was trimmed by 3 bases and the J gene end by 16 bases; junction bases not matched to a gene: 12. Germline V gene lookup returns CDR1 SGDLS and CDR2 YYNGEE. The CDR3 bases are TGTGCCAGCAGCGGAGTGGCTAGCGGGGGGCCTCACTTCTTC. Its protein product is CASSGVASGGPHFF.

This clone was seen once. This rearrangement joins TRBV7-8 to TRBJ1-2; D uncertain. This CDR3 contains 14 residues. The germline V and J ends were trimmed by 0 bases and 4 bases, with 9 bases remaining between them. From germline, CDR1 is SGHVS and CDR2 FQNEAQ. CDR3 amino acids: CASSLASGSYGYTF. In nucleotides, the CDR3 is TGTGCCAGCAGCTTAGCGTCAGGCTCCTATGGCTACACCTTC.

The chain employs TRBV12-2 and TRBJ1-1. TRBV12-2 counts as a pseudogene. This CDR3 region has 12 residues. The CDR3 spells CASRLARGEAFF. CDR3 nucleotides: TGTGCAAGTCGCTTAGCCCGGGGGGAAGCTTTCTTT.

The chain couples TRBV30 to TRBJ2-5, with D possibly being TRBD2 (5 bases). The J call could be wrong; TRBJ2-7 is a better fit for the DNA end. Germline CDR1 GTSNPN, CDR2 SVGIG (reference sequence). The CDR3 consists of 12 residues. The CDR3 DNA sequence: TGTGCCTGGAGGGGGAGCTCCTACGAGCAGTACTTC. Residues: CAWRGSSYEQYF.

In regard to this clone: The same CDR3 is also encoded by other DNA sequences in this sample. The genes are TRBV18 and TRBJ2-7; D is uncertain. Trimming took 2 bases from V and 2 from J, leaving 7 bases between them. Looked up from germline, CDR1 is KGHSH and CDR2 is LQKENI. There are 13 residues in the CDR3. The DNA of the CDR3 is TGTGCCAGCTCACCAAGGAGAACCTACGAGCAGTACTTC. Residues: CASSPRRTYEQYF.

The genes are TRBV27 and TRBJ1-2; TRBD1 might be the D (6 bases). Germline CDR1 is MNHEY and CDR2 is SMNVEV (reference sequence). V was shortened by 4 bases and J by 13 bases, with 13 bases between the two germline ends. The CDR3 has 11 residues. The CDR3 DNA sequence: TGTGCCAGCAGTTCAACAGGGTTAGGCACCTTC. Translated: CASSSTGLGTF.

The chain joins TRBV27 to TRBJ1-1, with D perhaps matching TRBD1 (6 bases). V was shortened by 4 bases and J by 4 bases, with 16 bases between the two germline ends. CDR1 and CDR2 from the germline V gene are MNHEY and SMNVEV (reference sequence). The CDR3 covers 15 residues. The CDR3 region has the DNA TGTGCCAGCAGTTCCCCGCAGGGAGGGGGCACTGAAGCTTTCTTT. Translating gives CASSSPQGGGTEAFF.

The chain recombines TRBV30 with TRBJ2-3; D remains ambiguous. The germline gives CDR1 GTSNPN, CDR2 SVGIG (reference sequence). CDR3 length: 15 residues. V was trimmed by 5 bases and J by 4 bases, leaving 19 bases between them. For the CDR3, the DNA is TGTGCCTGGGGCCCTGGCGGTACTGGCGCAGATACGCAGTATTTT. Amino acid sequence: CAWGPGGTGADTQYF.

CDR3 residues: CASSFLGTGGLETQYF. The CDR3 DNA reads as TGTGCCAGCAGCTTTTTAGGGACAGGGGGATTAGAGACCCAGTACTTC. The genes are TRBV7-2 and TRBJ2-5, with 11 bases aligning to TRBD1. With V trimmed by 3 bases and J by 4 bases, 7 bases remained unmatched. There are 16 residues in the CDR3. Germline V gene lookup returns CDR1 SGHTA and CDR2 FQGNSA.

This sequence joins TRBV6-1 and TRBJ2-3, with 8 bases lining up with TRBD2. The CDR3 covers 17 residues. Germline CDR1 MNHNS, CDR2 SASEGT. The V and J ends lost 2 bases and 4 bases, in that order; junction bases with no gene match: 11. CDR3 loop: CASSEFGPGLDADTQYF. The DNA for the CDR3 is TGTGCCAGCAGTGAATTCGGCCCGGGACTAGACGCAGATACGCAGTATTTT.